Sequencing of this T cell receptor beta chain was carried out in a study of a mutant IDH1 vaccine in newly diagnosed glioma. Overall study: Those enrolled had earlier been treated with radiotherapy, temozolomide, or both, mostly both.

The time point here: week 35, safety follow-up. Topical imiquimod was applied with each vaccine dose, which held 300 ug of mutant IDH1 20-mer peptide. As concerns this clone: What it binds is not known.

The table came from immunoSEQ multiplex PCR; TCRdb's copy has only in-frame clones and leaves some out. The table lists tens of thousands of clones, approximately 92% of them singletons, with about 2.1% in the top ten. The sample was PBMCs, taken from a glioma patient whose treatment included an IDH1 peptide vaccine. This clonotype was obtained from a middle-aged man with glioma.

CDR3 amino acids: CASSFGGGAYNEQFF. The CDR3 nucleotides are TGTGCCAGCAGTTTTGGTGGGGGGGCGTACAATGAGCAGTTCTTC. This chain joins TRBV27 and TRBJ2-1; tentative D call: TRBD2 (7 bases). Germline values: CDR1 MNHEY, CDR2 SMNVEV (reference sequence). Trimming removed 3 bases at V and 4 bases at J, with 13 bases between. The CDR3 extends over 15 amino acids.